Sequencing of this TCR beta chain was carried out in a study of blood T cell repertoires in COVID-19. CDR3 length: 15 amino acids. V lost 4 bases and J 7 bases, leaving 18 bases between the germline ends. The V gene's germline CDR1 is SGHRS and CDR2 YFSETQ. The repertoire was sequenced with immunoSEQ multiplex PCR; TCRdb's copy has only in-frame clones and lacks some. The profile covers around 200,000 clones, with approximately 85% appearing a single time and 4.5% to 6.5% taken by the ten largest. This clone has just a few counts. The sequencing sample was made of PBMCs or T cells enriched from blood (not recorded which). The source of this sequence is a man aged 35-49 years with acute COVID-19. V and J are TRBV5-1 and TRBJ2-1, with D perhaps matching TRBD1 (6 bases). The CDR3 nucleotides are TGCGCCAGCAGCCAGGGGCTCTATAACGCTAATGAGCAGTTCTTC. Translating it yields CASSQGLYNANEQFF.